This TCR beta chain was recorded in a study of cytomegalovirus exposure and HLA in healthy donors. Note on this clone: Antigen specificity is unknown.

The germline V gene encodes CDR1 MNHNY and CDR2 SVGAGI (reference sequence). V was shortened by 6 bases and J by 5 bases, with 19 bases between the two germline ends. This CDR3 region has 15 residues. Study-level points and caveats: In a later analysis, at a false discovery rate of 0.05, under 20,000 TCR beta sequences were associated with HLA alleles. Reportedly, HLA-A and HLA-B alleles of most subjects were accurately predicted from TCR beta. Earlier analysis yielded a pattern in which most TCR beta V segments were productive about 87% or about 30% of the time. Later findings reportedly placed an Asian-associated ancestry cluster below the roughly 700-donor mean for N-insertions.

It was with 60 Vbeta and 13 Jbeta primers that the PCR ran. Sequenced by immunoSEQ multiplex PCR; TCRdb stores in-frame clones only, minus some. The repertoire holds roughly 150,000 clones, with roughly 85% as singletons. The receptor comes from a woman younger than 30 in good health and CMV-seronegative. This chain connects TRBV6-6 to TRBJ1-2; no clear D. Sequencing was done on a sample of PBMCs. CDR3 coding DNA: TGTGCCAGCAGAATTACAGATTCCTTTGGGTATGGCTACACCTTC. It specifies CASRITDSFGYGYTF.